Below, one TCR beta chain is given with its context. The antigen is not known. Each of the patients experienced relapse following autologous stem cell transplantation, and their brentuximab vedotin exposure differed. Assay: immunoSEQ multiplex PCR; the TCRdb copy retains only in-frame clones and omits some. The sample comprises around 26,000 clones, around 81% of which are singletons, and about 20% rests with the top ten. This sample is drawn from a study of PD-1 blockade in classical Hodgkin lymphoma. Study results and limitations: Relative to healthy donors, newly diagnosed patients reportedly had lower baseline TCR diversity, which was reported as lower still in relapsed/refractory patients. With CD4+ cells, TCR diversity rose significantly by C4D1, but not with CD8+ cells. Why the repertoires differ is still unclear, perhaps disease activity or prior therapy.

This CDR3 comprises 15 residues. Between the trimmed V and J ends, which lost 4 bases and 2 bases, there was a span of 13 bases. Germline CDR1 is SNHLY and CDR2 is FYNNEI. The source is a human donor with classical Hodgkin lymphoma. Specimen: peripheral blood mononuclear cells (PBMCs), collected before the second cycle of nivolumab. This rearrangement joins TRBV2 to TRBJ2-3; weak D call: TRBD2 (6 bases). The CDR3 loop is CASSVTGVPTDTQYF. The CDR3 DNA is TGTGCCAGCAGTGTCACGGGGGTACCCACAGATACGCAGTATTTT.